A single sample is the source of the 21 T cell receptor beta chains below, sequenced in a study of blood T cell repertoires in COVID-19. Repertoires were generated with immunoSEQ multiplex PCR, while TCRdb's copy carries only in-frame clones and drops some. The sample lists 220,000 or so clones, just under 85% occurring once. Sequencing input: peripheral blood. Receptor source: a woman older than 75 with acute or convalescent COVID-19.

The chain employs TRBV5-4 and TRBJ1-6; 7 bases line up with TRBD1. This CDR3 spans 15 amino acids. The V and J ends lost 0 bases and 8 bases, in that order; junction bases with no gene match: 5. Germline assignment: CDR1 SGHNT and CDR2 YYREEE (reference sequence). CDR3 loop: CASSLGAQGHSPLHF. For the CDR3, the DNA is TGTGCCAGCAGCTTGGGGGCACAGGGGCATTCACCCCTCCACTTT.

The gene calls are TRBV5-1 and TRBJ2-5; perhaps TRBD2 as D (6 bases). Trimming took off 1 base at V and 2 bases at J, with 9 bases between the two ends. The CDR3 sequence is 14 residues long. Germline-derived CDR1 and CDR2 are SGHRS and YFSETQ. The CDR3 DNA follows: TGCGCCAGCAGCTTGAAAGCGGGTCAAGAGACCCAGTACTTC. Its protein is CASSLKAGQETQYF.

V and J are TRBV7-9 and TRBJ2-5; D perhaps matches TRBD2 (6 bases). The CDR3 loop spans 14 amino acids. Trimming took off 4 bases at V and 2 bases at J, with 11 bases between the two ends. Germline V gene data show CDR1 as SEHNR and CDR2 as FQNEAQ (reference sequence). The DNA for the CDR3 is TGTGCCAGCAGCTCCGGGGGAGCTCAAGAGACCCAGTACTTC. Amino acid sequence: CASSSGGAQETQYF.

This chain joins TRBV3-1 (or the pseudogene TRBV3-2) and TRBJ1-6; TRBD1 matches at 8 bases. Germline values: CDR1 LGHDT, CDR2 YNNKEL (reference sequence). V was clipped by 4 bases and J by 5 bases; unmatched bases: 7. The CDR3 sequence is 16 residues long. CDR3 nucleotide sequence: TGTGCCAGCAGCCCTATCGGACAGGGTCATAATTCACCCCTCCACTTT. Protein sequence: CASSPIGQGHNSPLHF.

The gene calls are TRBV21-1 and TRBJ1-6; the D call in the table, TRBD1, was not verified against the DNA. TRBV21-1 is a documented pseudogene. CDR3 length equals 15 residues. The CDR3 DNA is TGTGCCCGAAGACAGTTTCTCTCCTATAATTCACCCCTCCACTTT. It yields the protein CARRQFLSYNSPLHF.

The chain uses TRBV9 and TRBJ2-1; 7 bases are a match to TRBD1. The CDR3 loop spans 14 amino acids. Germline trimming cut 4 bases from V and 5 bases from J; bases unmatched to any gene: 6. Looked up from germline, CDR1 is SGDLS and CDR2 is YYNGEE. The CDR3 DNA reads TGTGCCAGCAGCCCCCGGGACAGAAACAATGAGCAGTTCTTC. This translates into CASSPRDRNNEQFF.

The table lists this clone with a few counts. The J gene is TRBJ2-5, the V gene TRBV20-1, with 7 positions matching TRBD2. After removal of 3 bases from V and 4 bases from J, the junction contained 11 bases not matched to a gene. This CDR3 spans 15 amino acids. Germline V lookup: CDR1 DFQATT, CDR2 SNEGSKA (reference sequence). The CDR3, as DNA: TGCAGTGCTAGTCTAGCGGCCGACCTAAGAGAGACCCAGTACTTC. Translating gives CSASLAADLRETQYF.

A note on this clone: The junction does not match germline at one end; this may be a read error. The V gene is TRBV7-7, the J gene TRBJ2-5, with D perhaps TRBD2 (5 bases). The CDR3 extends over 14 amino acids. CDR1 is SSHAT and CDR2 is FNYEAQ in the germline V gene (reference sequence). The CDR3 DNA is TGTGCTAGCAGCCCAGAGGGATCGGGGGAGACCCAGTACTTC. Its protein is CASSPEGSGETQYF.

J is TRBJ2-2 and V is TRBV7-2; TRBD1 aligns across 8 bases. Germline V gives CDR1 SGHTA, CDR2 FQGNSA. J was trimmed by 5 bases and V by 8 bases; bases with no gene match: 13. The CDR3 has 16 residues. In DNA, the CDR3 is TGTGCCAGCCGGTTGCAGGGGGCGCATTCGACCGGGGAGCTGTTTTTT. Residues: CASRLQGAHSTGELFF.

The chain is built from TRBV15 and TRBJ1-1; 10 bases align to TRBD1. V shed 5 bases and J 1 base; nucleotides not matched to a gene: 10. This CDR3 region has 17 residues. CDR1 LNHNV and CDR2 YYDKDF come from the germline V gene (reference sequence). The CDR3 loop reads CATSGVLGQGKNTEAFF. The CDR3 bases are TGTGCCACCAGCGGAGTCCTGGGACAGGGGAAGAACACTGAAGCTTTCTTT.

The chain recombines TRBV12-5 with TRBJ2-3, with 8 bases identical to TRBD1. This CDR3 contains 16 residues. Germline V gene lookup returns CDR1 LGHNT and CDR2 FRNRAP. V trimming: 2 bases; J trimming: 4 bases; junction bases outside the gene matches: 8. CDR3 nucleotides: TGTGCTAGTGGTTTGTCCCGGGACAGGAGTGCAGATACGCAGTATTTT. Its translation is CASGLSRDRSADTQYF.

J is TRBJ2-7 and V is TRBV5-1; 9 bases agree with TRBD2. V lost 2 bases and J lost 7; bases outside the gene matches: 10. Germline V CDR1 and CDR2: SGHRS, YFSETQ. This CDR3 has 15 residues. For the CDR3, the DNA is TGCGCCAGCAGCTTCCAGGCGGGAGGGCCGGGGGAGCAGTACTTC. Translating gives CASSFQAGGPGEQYF.

This clone was recorded a few times. The chain has TRBV6-1 and TRBJ1-5; no clear D. This CDR3 spans 13 amino acids. Trimming cost V 3 bases and J 7 bases, with 10 bases left between them. The germline V gene encodes CDR1 MNHNS and CDR2 SASEGT. The CDR3 DNA is TGTGCCAGCAGTGAGGAGGGATGGCAGCCCCAGCATTTT. It specifies CASSEEGWQPQHF.

This chain connects TRBV3-1 (or the pseudogene TRBV3-2) to TRBJ2-5, with 10 bases identical to TRBD1. Looked up from germline, CDR1 is LGHDT and CDR2 is YNNKEL (reference sequence). This CDR3 is built from 15 residues. With V trimmed by 3 bases and J by 3 bases, 4 bases remained unmatched. DNA for the CDR3: TGTGCCAGCAGCCAGCCAGGGACAGGGGAAGAGACCCAGTACTTC. Translation gives CASSQPGTGEETQYF.

The genes are TRBV6-5 and TRBJ1-5; D unclear. The CDR3 spans 15 residues. V shed 7 bases and J shed 3 bases, with 16 bases lying between them. From germline, CDR1 is MNHEY and CDR2 SVGAGI. The CDR3, as DNA: TGTGCCAGCACCGTGGCGGGGATGAACAATCAGCCCCAGCATTTT. This encodes CASTVAGMNNQPQHF.

The chain combines TRBV12-3 or TRBV12-4 with TRBJ2-5, with D uncertain. The CDR3 runs 13 residues. V lost 2 bases and J 1 base, leaving 5 bases between the germline ends. The CDR3 here is CASSLRSQETQYF. CDR3 bases: TGTGCCAGCAGTTTACGCAGCCAAGAGACCCAGTACTTC.

This clone was seen a single time. The chain uses TRBV2 and TRBJ2-1; 11 bases map to TRBD1. The CDR3 is 13 residues long. J was trimmed by 9 bases and V by 7 bases; bases with no gene match: 5. Germline V gene data show CDR1 as SNHLY and CDR2 as FYNNEI. The DNA for the CDR3 is TGTGCCAGCACGGGGGACAGGGGGAGTGAGCAGTTCTTC. Residues: CASTGDRGSEQFF.

The chain recombines TRBV5-1 with TRBJ2-5; 13 bases are shared with TRBD2. V lost 0 bases to trimming and J lost 5 bases; unmatched junction nucleotides: 4. The CDR3 runs to 16 residues. CDR1 and CDR2 (germline): SGHRS, YFSETQ. CDR3 residues: CASSLGTSGGLETQYF. The CDR3, as DNA: TGCGCCAGCAGCTTGGGGACTAGCGGGGGTTTGGAGACCCAGTACTTC.

The chain combines TRBV9 with TRBJ1-6, with D maybe TRBD1 (5 bases). This CDR3 comprises 15 residues. V was trimmed by 0 bases and J by 10 bases, leaving 14 bases between them. Per the germline V gene, CDR1 is SGDLS and CDR2 is YYNGEE. CDR3 protein: CASSVGYGGDSPLHF. The CDR3, as DNA: TGTGCCAGCAGCGTAGGATACGGGGGGGACTCACCCCTCCACTTT.

The V and J genes are TRBV14 and TRBJ2-1; 8 nucleotides line up with TRBD2. The trim removed 2 bases at V and 0 bases at J, leaving 9 bases unmatched. Germline V CDR1 and CDR2: SGHDN, FVKESK. The CDR3 runs 18 residues. The CDR3 region has the DNA TGTGCCAGCAGCCAACAAACGGGACTAGTGAGCTCCTACAATGAGCAGTTCTTC. It yields the protein CASSQQTGLVSSYNEQFF.

V gene TRBV18 combines with J gene TRBJ1-6, with D perhaps matching TRBD1 (5 bases). V was pared by 5 bases and J by 10 bases, with 15 bases between. This CDR3 contains 14 residues. Germline V gene sequence: CDR1 KGHSH, CDR2 LQKENI. The CDR3 loop is CASSMVGGNSPLHF. CDR3 DNA sequence: TGTGCCAGCTCAATGGTGGGGGGTAACTCACCCCTCCACTTT. Supplemented by reference TRBV18 and TRBJ1-6, the full variable domain reads NAGVMQNPRHLVRRRGQEARLRCSPMKGHSHVYWYRQLPEEGLKFMVYLQKENIIDESGMPKERFSAEFPKEGPSILRIQQVVRGDSAAYFCASSMVGGNSPLHFGNGTRLTVT.